This TCR beta chain came from a study of T cells in Graves' hyperthyroidism and ophthalmopathy. This clonotype came up many times. Its antigen is not identified. If no ophthalmopathy progression occurred within 18 months, Graves' hyperthyroidism was stable. Patients with uncontrolled infections, other autoimmune diseases, pregnancy or lactation were excluded. It was 10 ml of fresh peripheral blood that supplied the PBMCs. Germline-derived CDR1 and CDR2 are MDHEN and SYDVKM. There are 15 residues in the CDR3. The V gene lost 7 bases and the J gene lost 0 bases, with 13 bases spanning the gap. Broader study findings: In validation, the model predicted ophthalmopathy. These predictions came a median approximately 6.5 months before onset.

The CDR3 regions of TCR beta were amplified from RNA transcripts. TCR CDR3 regions were first amplified by RT-PCR with HTBI primers. TCRdb analysed the multiplex PCR reads with MiXCR anew, one entry per CDR3 protein. The sample shows fewer than 900,000 distinct CDR3 sequences, roughly 15% of them seen only once. This receptor was identified in a man aged 18-30 years with Graves' hyperthyroidism. Sequences were obtained from blood. This sequence joins TRBV28 and TRBJ2-1; D remains unclear. CDR3 sequence: CASNAPMSSYNEQFF. CDR3 in DNA: TGTGCCAGCAATGCTCCGATGAGCTCCTACAATGAGCAGTTCTTC. The complete variable domain, with remaining parts taken from reference TRBV28 and TRBJ2-1, reads DVKVTQSSRYLVKRTGEKVFLECVQDMDHENMFWYRQDPGLGLRLIYFSYDVKMKEKGDIPEGYSVSREKKERFSLILESASTNQTSMYLCASNAPMSSYNEQFFGPGTRLTVL.